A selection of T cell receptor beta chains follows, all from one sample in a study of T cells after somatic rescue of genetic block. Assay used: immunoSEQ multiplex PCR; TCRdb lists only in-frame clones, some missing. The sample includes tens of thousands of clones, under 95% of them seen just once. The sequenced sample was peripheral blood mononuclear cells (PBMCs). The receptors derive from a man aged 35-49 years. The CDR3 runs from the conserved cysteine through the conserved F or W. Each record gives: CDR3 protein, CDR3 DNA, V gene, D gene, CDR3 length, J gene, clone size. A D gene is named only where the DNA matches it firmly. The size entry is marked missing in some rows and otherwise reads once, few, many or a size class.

CDR3aa: CASSLDGRTQYF; CDR3nt: TGTGCCAGCAGCTTAGACGGGCGGACCCAGTACTTC; v_gene: TRBV7-2; d_gene: NA; len: 12; j_gene: TRBJ2-5; abundance: NA
CDR3aa: CASSQWERGGEKLFF; CDR3nt: TGTGCCAGCAGTCAATGGGAGAGGGGAGGCGAAAAACTGTTTTTT; v_gene: TRBV5-4; d_gene: NA; len: 15; j_gene: TRBJ1-4; abundance: NA
CDR3aa: CATSRDRPTRGEEQFF; CDR3nt: TGTGCCACCAGCAGAGATAGGCCTACGCGGGGGGAGGAGCAGTTCTTC; v_gene: TRBV15; d_gene: TRBD2; len: 16; j_gene: TRBJ2-1; abundance: NA
CDR3aa: CASTSGVGLAGYEQYF; CDR3nt: TGTGCCAGCACCTCCGGGGTAGGACTAGCGGGCTACGAGCAGTACTTC; v_gene: TRBV7-6; d_gene: TRBD2; len: 16; j_gene: TRBJ2-7; abundance: NA
CDR3aa: CASSFSVILGQGRNTEAFF; CDR3nt: TGTGCCAGCAGTTTTAGTGTTATTTTGGGACAGGGCCGGAACACTGAAGCTTTCTTT; v_gene: TRBV27; d_gene: TRBD1; len: 19; j_gene: TRBJ1-1; abundance: NA
CDR3aa: CASWESGSTDTQYF; CDR3nt: TGTGCCAGTTGGGAGTCAGGCAGCACAGATACGCAGTATTTT; v_gene: TRBV19; d_gene: NA; len: 14; j_gene: TRBJ2-3; abundance: NA
CDR3aa: CASRPGLARYEQYF; CDR3nt: TGTGCCAGCCGCCCCGGGCTAGCACGCTACGAGCAGTACTTC; v_gene: TRBV28; d_gene: NA; len: 14; j_gene: TRBJ2-7; abundance: few
CDR3aa: CASSPGLPNEKLFF; CDR3nt: TGTGCCAGCAGTCCAGGGTTACCTAATGAAAAACTGTTTTTT; v_gene: TRBV2; d_gene: NA; len: 14; j_gene: TRBJ1-4; abundance: NA
CDR3aa: CATSKTRTGPSTDTQYF; CDR3nt: TGTGCCACCAGCAAAACTCGGACCGGACCGAGCACAGATACGCAGTATTTT; v_gene: TRBV15; d_gene: NA; len: 17; j_gene: TRBJ2-3; abundance: NA
CDR3aa: CASSASGGPQETQYF; CDR3nt: TGCGCCAGCAGCGCTTCGGGGGGGCCTCAAGAGACCCAGTACTTC; v_gene: TRBV5-1; d_gene: TRBD2; len: 15; j_gene: TRBJ2-5; abundance: NA
CDR3aa: CASSRQGLNEQYF; CDR3nt: TGTGCCAGCAGCCGACAGGGTCTTAACGAGCAGTACTTC; v_gene: TRBV14; d_gene: TRBD1; len: 13; j_gene: TRBJ2-7; abundance: NA
CDR3aa: CASSSGLAYEQYF; CDR3nt: TGTGCCAGCAGCTCCGGACTGGCCTACGAGCAGTACTTC; v_gene: TRBV27; d_gene: NA; len: 13; j_gene: TRBJ2-7; abundance: NA
CDR3aa: CASSESNAETQYF; CDR3nt: TGTGCCAGCAGTGAATCGAACGCCGAGACCCAGTACTTC; v_gene: TRBV25-1; d_gene: NA; len: 13; j_gene: TRBJ2-5; abundance: once
CDR3aa: CSVEGRRGSRTDTQYF; CDR3nt: TGCAGCGTAGAGGGGCGGCGGGGGAGTAGGACAGATACGCAGTATTTT; v_gene: TRBV29-1; d_gene: TRBD2; len: 16; j_gene: TRBJ2-3; abundance: few
CDR3aa: CASSLMGQGPEAFF; CDR3nt: TGTGCCAGCAGCTTGATGGGACAGGGGCCTGAAGCTTTCTTT; v_gene: TRBV11-2; d_gene: TRBD1; len: 14; j_gene: TRBJ1-1; abundance: NA
CDR3aa: CASSPGGRGGYEQYF; CDR3nt: TGTGCCAGCAGCCCGGGAGGGAGGGGCGGGTACGAGCAGTACTTC; v_gene: TRBV7-8; d_gene: TRBD2; len: 15; j_gene: TRBJ2-7; abundance: once
CDR3aa: CASSEASAVTGDSPLHF; CDR3nt: TGTGCCAGCAGTGAAGCGTCTGCTGTGACAGGGGACTCACCCCTCCACTTT; v_gene: TRBV6-1; d_gene: TRBD1; len: 17; j_gene: TRBJ1-6; abundance: NA
CDR3aa: CASSGGGQLETQYF; CDR3nt: TGTGCCAGCAGTGGGGGAGGACAGCTAGAGACCCAGTACTTC; v_gene: TRBV6-1; d_gene: NA; len: 14; j_gene: TRBJ2-5; abundance: NA
CDR3aa: CASSRQGGTTIYF; CDR3nt: TGTGCCAGCAGTCGACAGGGGGGAACCACCATATATTTT; v_gene: TRBV27; d_gene: TRBD1; len: 13; j_gene: TRBJ1-3; abundance: once
CDR3aa: CASNLKGLGVKNIQYF; CDR3nt: TGTGCCAGCAACCTCAAGGGTTTAGGAGTCAAAAACATTCAGTACTTC; v_gene: TRBV28; d_gene: NA; len: 16; j_gene: TRBJ2-4; abundance: once
CDR3aa: CASSGQAYGYTF; CDR3nt: TGTGCCAGTAGCGGACAGGCCTATGGCTACACCTTC; v_gene: TRBV19; d_gene: TRBD1; len: 12; j_gene: TRBJ1-2; abundance: NA
CDR3aa: CASSELASGAEKLFF; CDR3nt: TGTGCCAGCAGTGAACTGGCCTCGGGAGCTGAAAAACTGTTTTTT; v_gene: TRBV2; d_gene: NA; len: 15; j_gene: TRBJ1-4; abundance: NA
CDR3aa: CASSLQPGTGTGELFF; CDR3nt: TGTGCCAGCTCACTCCAACCCGGGACAGGGACCGGGGAGCTGTTTTTT; v_gene: TRBV18; d_gene: TRBD1; len: 16; j_gene: TRBJ2-2; abundance: NA
CDR3aa: CASSSSIYNEQFF; CDR3nt: TGTGCCAGCAGCTCGAGTATCTACAATGAGCAGTTCTTC; v_gene: TRBV11-3; d_gene: NA; len: 13; j_gene: TRBJ2-1; abundance: NA
CDR3aa: CASSHPLRRGHTEAFF; CDR3nt: TGTGCCAGCAGCCACCCACTAAGGAGGGGGCACACTGAAGCTTTCTTT; v_gene: TRBV4-2; d_gene: TRBD1; len: 16; j_gene: TRBJ1-1; abundance: NA
CDR3aa: CAIRGDWGTEAFF; CDR3nt: TGTGCCATCAGAGGGGATTGGGGAACTGAAGCTTTCTTT; v_gene: TRBV10-3; d_gene: NA; len: 13; j_gene: TRBJ1-1; abundance: NA
CDR3aa: CASSPYAGDLLNEQFF; CDR3nt: TGTGCCAGCAGCCCCTATGCGGGAGACCTGCTGAATGAGCAGTTCTTC; v_gene: TRBV28; d_gene: TRBD2; len: 16; j_gene: TRBJ2-1; abundance: NA
CDR3aa: CASSLFGGSTYEQYF; CDR3nt: TGTGCCAGCAGCTTGTTTGGGGGTTCGACCTACGAGCAGTACTTC; v_gene: TRBV5-8; d_gene: NA; len: 15; j_gene: TRBJ2-7; abundance: NA
CDR3aa: CASSQAFKGNTEAFF; CDR3nt: TGCGCCAGCAGCCAAGCCTTTAAGGGGAACACTGAAGCTTTCTTT; v_gene: TRBV4-3; d_gene: NA; len: 15; j_gene: TRBJ1-1; abundance: NA
CDR3aa: CASRLRPGLPYGYTF; CDR3nt: TGTGCCAGCAGACTCAGACCGGGGCTCCCCTATGGCTACACCTTC; v_gene: TRBV28; d_gene: NA; len: 15; j_gene: TRBJ1-2; abundance: once
CDR3aa: CASSEFAQGPNEKLFF; CDR3nt: TGTGCCAGCAGTGAATTCGCCCAGGGGCCAAATGAAAAACTGTTTTTT; v_gene: TRBV25-1; d_gene: NA; len: 16; j_gene: TRBJ1-4; abundance: once
CDR3aa: CASSKLAGLFFDEQYF; CDR3nt: TGTGCCAGCAGTAAACTTGCGGGACTATTCTTTGACGAGCAGTACTTC; v_gene: TRBV28; d_gene: TRBD2; len: 16; j_gene: TRBJ2-7; abundance: NA
CDR3aa: CASSEVLRIGDTQYF; CDR3nt: TGTGCCAGCAGTGAAGTCTTGAGGATTGGAGATACGCAGTATTTT; v_gene: TRBV2; d_gene: NA; len: 15; j_gene: TRBJ2-3; abundance: NA
CDR3aa: CASRGQGYTGELFF; CDR3nt: TGTGCCAGCAGGGGACAGGGATACACCGGGGAGCTGTTTTTT; v_gene: TRBV6-1; d_gene: TRBD1; len: 14; j_gene: TRBJ2-2; abundance: NA
CDR3aa: CASSQEFGGTDTQYF; CDR3nt: TGCGCCAGCAGCCAAGAATTTGGCGGCACAGATACGCAGTATTTT; v_gene: TRBV4-3; d_gene: NA; len: 15; j_gene: TRBJ2-3; abundance: once
CDR3aa: CASSSLRIQETQYF; CDR3nt: TGCGCCAGCAGCTCCCTCCGCATACAAGAGACCCAGTACTTC; v_gene: TRBV5-1; d_gene: NA; len: 14; j_gene: TRBJ2-5; abundance: NA
CDR3aa: CASSGAGELFF; CDR3nt: TGTGCCAGCAGTGGTGCCGGGGAGCTGTTTTTT; v_gene: TRBV6-5; d_gene: NA; len: 11; j_gene: TRBJ2-2; abundance: NA
CDR3aa: CASTNQGGGNTEAFF; CDR3nt: TGTGCCAGCACCAATCAGGGTGGAGGGAACACTGAAGCTTTCTTT; v_gene: TRBV6-6; d_gene: NA; len: 15; j_gene: TRBJ1-1; abundance: NA
CDR3aa: CASSGTSGNNEQFF; CDR3nt: TGCGCCAGCAGCGGGACTAGCGGGAACAATGAGCAGTTCTTC; v_gene: TRBV5-1; d_gene: TRBD2; len: 14; j_gene: TRBJ2-1; abundance: NA
CDR3aa: CASKGQGLTQPQHF; CDR3nt: TGTGCCAGCAAAGGACAGGGGCTCACTCAGCCCCAGCATTTT; v_gene: TRBV2; d_gene: TRBD1; len: 14; j_gene: TRBJ1-5; abundance: NA
CDR3aa: CASSLVGSGDTGELFF; CDR3nt: TGCGCCAGCAGCTTGGTTGGTAGCGGAGACACCGGGGAGCTGTTTTTT; v_gene: TRBV5-1; d_gene: NA; len: 16; j_gene: TRBJ2-2; abundance: NA
CDR3aa: CASSRQNNSPLHF; CDR3nt: TGTGCCAGCAGCCGACAGAATAATTCACCCCTCCACTTT; v_gene: TRBV6-6; d_gene: NA; len: 13; j_gene: TRBJ1-6; abundance: once